What follows are 18 T cell receptor beta chains derived from one specimen sequenced in a study of cytomegalovirus exposure and HLA in healthy donors. Some clones are missing from TCRdb's copy, which holds only in-frame ones; the method was immunoSEQ multiplex PCR. The table lists 60,000 or so clones, roughly 94% of them singletons. The specimen sequenced was PBMCs. The receptors come from a man between 18 and 29 years old in good health and CMV-seronegative.

The chain employs TRBV30 and TRBJ2-3; D is uncertain. The CDR3 has 14 amino acids. The germline V and J ends were trimmed by 0 bases and 2 bases, with 9 bases remaining between them. CDR1 and CDR2 (germline): GTSNPN, SVGIG (reference sequence). The CDR3 sequence: CAWSVRLLTDTQYF. CDR3 nucleotides: TGTGCCTGGAGTGTGCGGCTACTCACAGATACGCAGTATTTT.

The chain combines TRBV10-1 with TRBJ2-7, with a possible D match to TRBD1 (6 bases). The length of the CDR3 is 14 residues. V was shortened by 3 bases and J by 1 base, with 10 bases between the two germline ends. Germline V lookup: CDR1 WNHNN, CDR2 SYGVQD (reference sequence). The CDR3 loop is CASSEPGTSYEQYF. The CDR3 DNA reads as TGCGCCAGCAGTGAACCGGGGACATCCTACGAGCAGTACTTC.

The CDR3 loop is CASSLAGGPGDTQYF. CDR3 nucleotide sequence: TGTGCCAGCAGCTTAGCGGGAGGGCCAGGAGATACGCAGTATTTT. The chain combines TRBV7-3 with TRBJ2-3; 9 bases fit TRBD2. The CDR3 sequence is 15 residues long. From germline, CDR1 is SGHTA and CDR2 FQGTGA. Germline trimming cut 2 bases from V and 5 bases from J; bases unmatched to any gene: 5.

The chain couples TRBV14 to TRBJ2-3, with TRBD2 matching 12 bases. The CDR3 sequence is 15 residues long. Germline V CDR1 and CDR2: SGHDN, FVKESK. The ends lost 4 bases at V and 5 bases at J; junction bases unmatched: 4. Written as DNA, the CDR3 is TGTGCCAGCAGCCGACTAGCGGGAGATGGAGATACGCAGTATTTT. Translated: CASSRLAGDGDTQYF.

The chain employs TRBV13 and TRBJ2-3, with 7 bases matching TRBD2. The ends lost 5 bases at V and 1 base at J; junction bases unmatched: 12. CDR3 length: 17 amino acids. CDR1 is PRHDT and CDR2 is FYEKMQ in the germline V gene (reference sequence). The CDR3 nucleotides are TGTGCCAGCAGCCACAATGAGCGGGAAAGGGGCACAGATACGCAGTATTTT. Translation gives CASSHNERERGTDTQYF. Full variable domain (outside the CDR3, taken from reference TRBV13 and TRBJ2-3): AAGVIQSPRHLIKEKRETATLKCYPIPRHDTVYWYQQGPGQDPQFLISFYEKMQSDKGSIPDRFSAQQFSDYHSELNMSSLELGDSALYFCASSHNERERGTDTQYFGPGTRLTVL.

A single count supports this clone. This sequence joins TRBV19 and TRBJ1-4; D is unresolved. CDR1 and CDR2 from the germline V gene are LNHDA and SQIVND (reference sequence). The CDR3 extends over 15 amino acids. Trimming took 6 bases from V and 6 from J, leaving 17 bases between them. The CDR3 sequence: CASRYNGIGDEKLFF. Here the CDR3 DNA reads TGTGCCAGTAGATACAACGGGATCGGGGATGAAAAACTGTTTTTT. Looking up the rest from reference TRBV19 and TRBJ1-4 gives the full variable domain: DGGITQSPKYLFRKEGQNVTLSCEQNLNHDAMYWYRQDPGQGLRLIYYSQIVNDFQKGDIAEGYSVSREKKESFPLTVTSAQKNPTAFYLCASRYNGIGDEKLFFGSGTQLSVL.

This chain uses TRBV7-2 with TRBJ2-1, with 8 bases fitting TRBD2. The CDR3 runs 16 residues. The junction had 10 bases not matched to a gene; V was cut back by 4 bases and J by 5 bases. CDR1 SGHTA and CDR2 FQGNSA come from the germline V gene. The DNA of the CDR3 is TGTGCCAGCAGCTCGCGCGGGGGGATGGGTAACAATGAGCAGTTCTTC. Protein: CASSSRGGMGNNEQFF. Complete variable domain (other parts from reference TRBV7-2 and TRBJ2-1): GAGVSQSPSNKVTEKGKDVELRCDPISGHTALYWYRQSLGQGLEFLIYFQGNSAPDKSGLPSDRFSAERTGGSVSTLTIQRTQQEDSAVYLCASSSRGGMGNNEQFFGPGTRLTVL.

This clone appeared a single time. The chain employs TRBV30 and TRBJ1-5; D gene unclear. V gave up 3 bases and J gave up 4 bases, with 16 bases separating them. Germline CDR1 GTSNPN, CDR2 SVGIG (reference sequence). The CDR3 contains 15 residues. This CDR3 reads CAWRLGRQINQPQHF. CDR3 nucleotides: TGTGCCTGGAGGCTGGGTCGACAAATAAATCAGCCCCAGCATTTT.

This chain joins TRBV19 and TRBJ2-1; TRBD2 matches 11 bases. The CDR3 runs 15 residues. J was trimmed by 10 bases and V by 7 bases; bases with no gene match: 12. Germline V gives CDR1 LNHDA, CDR2 SQIVND (reference sequence). In DNA, the CDR3 is TGTGCCAGTAACAATGGGCTAGCGGGAGGAGGGGAGCAGTTCTTC. Amino acid sequence: CASNNGLAGGGEQFF.

This clone was picked up one time. The chain joins TRBV7-3 to TRBJ1-1; 7 bases agree with TRBD1. The germline V gene has CDR1 SGHTA and CDR2 FQGTGA. The CDR3 contains 12 residues. After removal of 5 bases from V and 3 bases from J, the junction contained 0 bases not matched to a gene. In DNA form, the CDR3 reads TGTGCCAGCAGCGACAGGGACACTGAAGCTTTCTTT. Residues: CASSDRDTEAFF.

V and J are TRBV7-9 and TRBJ2-1; 9 bases are a match to TRBD2. The CDR3 length is 14 residues. The germline V gene encodes CDR1 SEHNR and CDR2 FQNEAQ (reference sequence). Losses at the gene ends were 5 bases for V and 7 bases for J; bases not matched to a gene: 6. CDR3 sequence: CASSEGLARNEQFF. CDR3 nucleotides: TGTGCCAGCAGCGAGGGACTAGCAAGGAATGAGCAGTTCTTC.

The rearrangement uses TRBV19 and TRBJ2-5; D is possibly TRBD2 (6 bases). V was cut by 3 bases and J by 5 bases, with 10 bases left in between. The germline CDR1 and CDR2 sequences are LNHDA and SQIVND (reference sequence). The CDR3 totals 13 residues. The CDR3 loop is CASSIGGAETQYF. The CDR3, as DNA: TGTGCCAGTAGTATCGGGGGAGCCGAGACCCAGTACTTC. The full variable domain, completed using reference TRBV19 and TRBJ2-5, is DGGITQSPKYLFRKEGQNVTLSCEQNLNHDAMYWYRQDPGQGLRLIYYSQIVNDFQKGDIAEGYSVSREKKESFPLTVTSAQKNPTAFYLCASSIGGAETQYFGPGTRLLVL.

The chain joins TRBV25-1 to TRBJ2-7; D might be TRBD1 (6 bases). The CDR3 sequence is 13 residues long. In germline, CDR1 is MGHDK, CDR2 SYGVNS. Trimming stripped 7 bases from V and 2 bases from J, with 12 bases between. Here the CDR3 DNA reads TGTGCCAGCAAGGGTCCAGGGGCCTACGAGCAGTACTTC. This encodes CASKGPGAYEQYF.

The chain has TRBV6-5 and TRBJ2-1; D possibly corresponds to TRBD2 (7 bases). With 3 bases removed from V and 4 bases from J, the gap between germline ends came to 16 bases. CDR3 size: 16 residues. Per the germline V gene, CDR1 is MNHEY and CDR2 is SVGAGI. The CDR3 is CASSYSGASGYNEQFF. Here the CDR3 DNA reads TGTGCCAGCAGTTATTCAGGGGCTAGCGGATACAATGAGCAGTTCTTC.

V and J are TRBV6-4 and TRBJ1-4; D is perhaps TRBD1 (5 bases). Trimming left V 8 bases short and J 0 bases short, with 10 bases between. Germline V gene sequence: CDR1 MRHNA, CDR2 SNTAGT. The CDR3 is made up of 14 amino acids. The CDR3 bases are TGTGCCAGCGCCCCAGGGACAACTAATGAAAAACTGTTTTTT. The encoded protein is CASAPGTTNEKLFF.

The chain recombines TRBV29-1 with TRBJ2-7; unclear D gene. CDR1 is SQVTM and CDR2 is ANQGSEA in the germline V gene. CDR3 length: 12 amino acids. V dropped 0 bases and J dropped 4 bases, with 7 bases sitting between them. The CDR3 DNA reads TGCAGCGTTGAAGATAACGAGTACGAGCAGTACTTC. This encodes CSVEDNEYEQYF.

The V call is TRBV5-6, the J call TRBJ2-7; D is unresolved. V lost 2 bases and J 6 bases, leaving 6 bases between the germline ends. Germline V lookup: CDR1 SGHDT, CDR2 YYEEEE. This CDR3 is built from 11 residues. The CDR3 protein is CASSLRSEQYF. CDR3 in DNA: TGTGCCAGCAGCTTAAGGAGCGAGCAGTACTTC.

The V and J genes are TRBV5-1 and TRBJ2-3, with D tentatively TRBD2 (6 bases). The length of the CDR3 is 15 residues. The V end was cut by 3 bases, the J end by 5 bases, with 16 bases between. Germline values: CDR1 SGHRS, CDR2 YFSETQ. The CDR3 DNA reads as TGCGCCAGCAGCTCGGAGGGTTCCTTCGGAGATACGCAGTATTTT. Translated: CASSSEGSFGDTQYF.